These T cell receptor beta chains were read from a single sample in a study of shared clonotypes between healthy human individuals. Sequencing was performed with immunoSEQ multiplex PCR; in TCRdb, only in-frame clones are kept and a portion is missing. Here the sample spans about 990,000 clones, around 78% being singletons. The sample consisted of memory CD4+ T cells from PBMCs. The receptors come from a man aged 18-30 years in good health. Some clones in this sample may be carry-over from other donors' samples. Each CDR3 is given with its conserved first and last residue. Fields, in order: clone size, D gene, V gene, J gene, CDR3 protein, CDR3 DNA. A D gene is named only where the DNA matches it firmly. Rows give clone size only sometimes, using once, few, many, or a class for an expanded clone.

clone_size: NA; d_call: NA; v_call: TRBV9; j_call: TRBJ2-7; cdr3_aa: CASSRGDSYSYEQYF; cdr3_nt: TGTGCCAGCAGCCGAGGGGACTCTTATTCCTACGAGCAGTACTTC
clone_size: NA; d_call: NA; v_call: TRBV28; j_call: TRBJ1-3; cdr3_aa: CASAGGAPSGNTIYF; cdr3_nt: TGTGCCAGCGCGGGGGGGGCGCCTTCAGGAAACACCATATATTTT
clone_size: NA; d_call: NA; v_call: TRBV7-2; j_call: TRBJ2-7; cdr3_aa: CASSTRSYEQYF; cdr3_nt: TGTGCCAGCTCAACACGCTCCTACGAGCAGTACTTC
clone_size: NA; d_call: NA; v_call: TRBV5-8; j_call: TRBJ2-2; cdr3_aa: CASSRDTTGELFF; cdr3_nt: TGTGCCAGCAGCCGAGACACCACCGGGGAGCTGTTTTTT
clone_size: NA; d_call: NA; v_call: TRBV11-3; j_call: TRBJ2-7; cdr3_aa: CASSLKSGTHEQYF; cdr3_nt: TGTGCCAGCAGCTTAAAGTCGGGGACCCACGAGCAGTACTTC
clone_size: NA; d_call: NA; v_call: TRBV10-3; j_call: TRBJ2-7; cdr3_aa: CAIWRGQSPEQYF; cdr3_nt: TGTGCCATCTGGAGGGGACAGTCACCCGAGCAGTACTTC
clone_size: NA; d_call: NA; v_call: TRBV5-1; j_call: TRBJ2-7; cdr3_aa: CASSLYAGTDEQYF; cdr3_nt: TGCGCCAGCAGCTTGTACGCGGGGACCGACGAGCAGTACTTC
clone_size: NA; d_call: NA; v_call: TRBV30; j_call: TRBJ1-3; cdr3_aa: CAWATGFSGNTIYF; cdr3_nt: TGTGCCTGGGCAACAGGATTCTCTGGAAACACCATATATTTT
clone_size: NA; d_call: NA; v_call: TRBV6-6; j_call: TRBJ1-2; cdr3_aa: CASSYSRGSGGYTF; cdr3_nt: TGTGCCAGCAGTTACTCGAGGGGGTCCGGCGGCTACACCTTC
clone_size: few; d_call: NA; v_call: TRBV28; j_call: TRBJ2-1; cdr3_aa: CASSSYNEQFF; cdr3_nt: TGTGCCAGCAGTTCTTACAATGAGCAGTTCTTC
clone_size: NA; d_call: NA; v_call: TRBV28; j_call: TRBJ1-2; cdr3_aa: CATQLSYGYTF; cdr3_nt: TGTGCCACCCAGTTAAGCTATGGCTACACCTTC
clone_size: NA; d_call: NA; v_call: TRBV10-3; j_call: TRBJ1-4; cdr3_aa: CATTTTTNEKLFF; cdr3_nt: TGTGCCACCACAACTACAACTAATGAAAAACTGTTTTTT
clone_size: few; d_call: NA; v_call: TRBV6-6; j_call: TRBJ2-5; cdr3_aa: CASFPGVGQETQYF; cdr3_nt: TGTGCCAGCTTTCCCGGGGTAGGCCAAGAGACCCAGTACTTC
clone_size: NA; d_call: NA; v_call: TRBV7-9; j_call: TRBJ1-2; cdr3_aa: CASSLRGGGYTF; cdr3_nt: TGTGCCAGCAGCTTACGGGGCGGAGGCTACACCTTC
clone_size: NA; d_call: NA; v_call: TRBV18; j_call: TRBJ2-5; cdr3_aa: CASSPKETQYF; cdr3_nt: TGTGCCAGCTCACCGAAGGAGACCCAGTACTTC
clone_size: NA; d_call: TRBD2; v_call: TRBV7-2; j_call: TRBJ2-4; cdr3_aa: CASSSIGLAGGGNIQYF; cdr3_nt: TGTGCCAGCAGCTCGATAGGACTAGCGGGAGGCGGAAACATTCAGTACTTC
clone_size: NA; d_call: NA; v_call: TRBV7-2; j_call: TRBJ2-1; cdr3_aa: CADGVRGGYNEQFF; cdr3_nt: TGTGCAGATGGGGTCAGGGGTGGCTACAATGAGCAGTTCTTC
clone_size: NA; d_call: NA; v_call: TRBV9; j_call: TRBJ1-3; cdr3_aa: CASSLRDIGNTIYF; cdr3_nt: TGTGCCAGCAGCTTACGGGACATCGGAAACACCATATATTTT